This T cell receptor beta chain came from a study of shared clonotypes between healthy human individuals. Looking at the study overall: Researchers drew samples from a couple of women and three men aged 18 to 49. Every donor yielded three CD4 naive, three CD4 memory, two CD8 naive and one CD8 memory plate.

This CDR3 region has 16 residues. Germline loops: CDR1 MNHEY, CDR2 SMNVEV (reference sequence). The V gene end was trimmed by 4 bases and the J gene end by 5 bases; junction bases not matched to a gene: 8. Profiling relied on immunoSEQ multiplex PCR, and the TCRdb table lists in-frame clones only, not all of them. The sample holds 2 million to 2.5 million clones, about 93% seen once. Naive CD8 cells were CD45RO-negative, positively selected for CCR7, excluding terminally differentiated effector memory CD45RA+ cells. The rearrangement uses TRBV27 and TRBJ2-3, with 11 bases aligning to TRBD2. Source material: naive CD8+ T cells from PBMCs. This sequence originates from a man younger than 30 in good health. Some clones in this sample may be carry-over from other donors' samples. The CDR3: CASSSQLAGVVDTQYF. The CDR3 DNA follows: TGTGCCAGCAGTTCCCAACTAGCGGGAGTGGTAGATACGCAGTATTTT.